This TCR beta chain was recovered during a study of blood T cell repertoires in COVID-19. Study summary: The United States, Italy and Spain were the sources of the acute and convalescent COVID-19 samples. Nucleic acid was either cDNA or gDNA, and it came from T cells, B-cell-depleted T cells, or PBMCs.

Trimming pared 2 bases from V and 7 bases from J, leaving 8 bases between. The germline V gene has CDR1 SGHTA and CDR2 FQGTGA. This CDR3 has 12 amino acids. In the original analysis: Reference gene primers were amplified, and this amplification served to estimate nucleated cell counts. Some clones are missing from TCRdb's copy, which holds only in-frame ones; the method was immunoSEQ multiplex PCR. That table is the source of V, J and clone size, and D and trimming were worked out from the DNA. Of approximately 200,000 clones listed, 86% were seen once; the top ten hold almost 4.5%. The sample was peripheral blood. The TCR comes from a man aged 45-65 years with acute or convalescent COVID-19. This chain uses TRBV7-3 with TRBJ1-2; a possible D gene is TRBD1 (5 bases). Written as DNA, the CDR3 is TGTGCCAGCAGCTTAGGAGGGGCTGGCTACACCTTC. Translating gives CASSLGGAGYTF. The whole variable domain, remainder taken from reference TRBV7-3 and TRBJ1-2, is GAGVSQTPSNKVTEKGKYVELRCDPISGHTALYWYRQSLGQGPEFLIYFQGTGAADDSGLPNDRFFAVRPEGSVSTLKIQRTERGDSAVYLCASSLGGAGYTFGSGTRLTVV.